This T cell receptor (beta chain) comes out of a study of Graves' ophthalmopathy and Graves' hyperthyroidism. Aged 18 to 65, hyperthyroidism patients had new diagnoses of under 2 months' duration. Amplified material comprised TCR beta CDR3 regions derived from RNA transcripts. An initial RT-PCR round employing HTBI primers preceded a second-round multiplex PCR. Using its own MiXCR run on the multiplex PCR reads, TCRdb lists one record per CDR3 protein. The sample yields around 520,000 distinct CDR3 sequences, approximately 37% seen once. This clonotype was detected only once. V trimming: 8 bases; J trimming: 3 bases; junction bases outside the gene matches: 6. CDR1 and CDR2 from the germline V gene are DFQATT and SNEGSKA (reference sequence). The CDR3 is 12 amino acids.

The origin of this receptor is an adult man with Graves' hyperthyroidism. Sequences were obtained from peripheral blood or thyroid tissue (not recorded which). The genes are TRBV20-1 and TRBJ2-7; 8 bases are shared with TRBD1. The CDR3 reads CSLPGQVYEQYF. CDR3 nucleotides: TGCAGTCTGCCGGGACAGGTCTACGAGCAGTACTTC.